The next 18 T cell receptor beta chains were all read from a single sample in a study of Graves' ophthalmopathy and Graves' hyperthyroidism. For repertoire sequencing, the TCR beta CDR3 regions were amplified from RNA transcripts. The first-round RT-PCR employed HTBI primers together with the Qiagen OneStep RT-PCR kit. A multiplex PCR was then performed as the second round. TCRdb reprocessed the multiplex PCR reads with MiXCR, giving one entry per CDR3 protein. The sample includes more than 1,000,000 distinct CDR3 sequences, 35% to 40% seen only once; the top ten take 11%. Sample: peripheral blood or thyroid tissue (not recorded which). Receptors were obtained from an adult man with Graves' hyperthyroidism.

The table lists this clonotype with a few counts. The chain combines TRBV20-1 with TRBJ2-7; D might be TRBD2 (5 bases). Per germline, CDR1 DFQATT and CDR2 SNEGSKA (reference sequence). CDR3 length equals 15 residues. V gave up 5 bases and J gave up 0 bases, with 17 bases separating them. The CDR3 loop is CSAFTYSERSYEQYF. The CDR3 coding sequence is TGCAGTGCTTTTACGTATAGCGAACGCTCCTACGAGCAGTACTTC.

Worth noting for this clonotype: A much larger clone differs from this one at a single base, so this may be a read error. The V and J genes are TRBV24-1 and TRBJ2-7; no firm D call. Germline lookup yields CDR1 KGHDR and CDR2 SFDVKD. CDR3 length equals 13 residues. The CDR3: CATSDSRYYERYF. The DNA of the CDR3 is TGTGCCACCAGTGACTCAAGATACTACGAGCGGTACTTC.

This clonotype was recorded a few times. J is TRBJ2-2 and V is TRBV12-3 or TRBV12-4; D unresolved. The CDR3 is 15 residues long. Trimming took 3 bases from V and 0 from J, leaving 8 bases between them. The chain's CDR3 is CASSLPNPNTGELFF. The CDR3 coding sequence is TGTGCCAGCAGTTTGCCCAACCCGAACACCGGGGAGCTGTTTTTT.

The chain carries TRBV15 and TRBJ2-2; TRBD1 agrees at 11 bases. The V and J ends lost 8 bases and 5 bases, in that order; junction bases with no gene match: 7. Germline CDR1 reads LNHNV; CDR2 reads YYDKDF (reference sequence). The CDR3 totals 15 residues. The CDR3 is CATHPGTGGTGELFF. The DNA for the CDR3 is TGTGCCACCCACCCTGGGACAGGGGGGACCGGGGAGCTGTTTTTT.

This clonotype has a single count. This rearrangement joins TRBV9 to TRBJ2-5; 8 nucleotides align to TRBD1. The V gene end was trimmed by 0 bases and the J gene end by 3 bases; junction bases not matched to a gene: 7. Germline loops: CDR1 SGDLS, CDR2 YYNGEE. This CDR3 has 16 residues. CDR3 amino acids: CASSVEGTGEKETQYF. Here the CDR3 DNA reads TGTGCCAGCAGCGTAGAAGGGACAGGCGAAAAAGAGACCCAGTACTTC. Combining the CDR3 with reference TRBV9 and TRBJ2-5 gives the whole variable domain DSGVTQTPKHLITATGQRVTLRCSPRSGDLSVYWYQQSLDQGLQFLIQYYNGEERAKGNILERFSAQQFPDLHSELNLSSLELGDSALYFCASSVEGTGEKETQYFGPGTRLLVL.

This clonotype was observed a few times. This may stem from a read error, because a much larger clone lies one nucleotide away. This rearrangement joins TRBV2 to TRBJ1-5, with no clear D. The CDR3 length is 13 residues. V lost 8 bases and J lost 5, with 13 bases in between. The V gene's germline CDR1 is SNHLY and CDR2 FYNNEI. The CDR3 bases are TGTGCCAGCTGGACTGTCCGTGATCAGCCCCAGCATTTT. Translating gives CASWTVRDQPQHF. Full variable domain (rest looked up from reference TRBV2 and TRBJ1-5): EPEVTQTPSHQVTQMGQEVILRCVPISNHLYFYWYRQILGQKVEFLVSFYNNEISEKSEIFDDQFSVERPDGSNFTLKIRSTKLEDSAMYFCASWTVRDQPQHFGDGTRLSIL.

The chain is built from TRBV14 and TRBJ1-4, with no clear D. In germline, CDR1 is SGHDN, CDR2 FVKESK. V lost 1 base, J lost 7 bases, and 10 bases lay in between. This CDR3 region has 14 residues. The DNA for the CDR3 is TGTGCCAGCAGCCAAGTTGCCCAATTTGAAAAACTGTTTTTT. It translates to CASSQVAQFEKLFF.

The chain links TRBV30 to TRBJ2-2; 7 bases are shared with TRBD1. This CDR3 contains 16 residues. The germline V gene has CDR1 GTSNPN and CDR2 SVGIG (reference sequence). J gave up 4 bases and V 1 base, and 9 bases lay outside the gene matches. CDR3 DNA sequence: TGTGCCTGGAGTGGAACCGCGGCAGGGGGCACCGGGGAGCTGTTTTTT. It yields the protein CAWSGTAAGGTGELFF.

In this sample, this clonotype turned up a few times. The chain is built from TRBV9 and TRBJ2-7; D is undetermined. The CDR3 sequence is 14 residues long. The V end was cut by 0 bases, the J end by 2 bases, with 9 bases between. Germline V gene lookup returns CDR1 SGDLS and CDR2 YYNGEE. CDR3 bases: TGTGCCAGCAGCGTAGATTCTCTCCCCTACGAGCAGTACTTC. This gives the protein CASSVDSLPYEQYF.

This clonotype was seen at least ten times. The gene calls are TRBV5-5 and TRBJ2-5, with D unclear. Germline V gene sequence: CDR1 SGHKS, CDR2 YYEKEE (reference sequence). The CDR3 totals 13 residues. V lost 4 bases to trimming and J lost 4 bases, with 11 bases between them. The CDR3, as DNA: TGTGCCAGCAGCCCCGGGCACGGAGAGACCCAGTACTTC. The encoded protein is CASSPGHGETQYF.

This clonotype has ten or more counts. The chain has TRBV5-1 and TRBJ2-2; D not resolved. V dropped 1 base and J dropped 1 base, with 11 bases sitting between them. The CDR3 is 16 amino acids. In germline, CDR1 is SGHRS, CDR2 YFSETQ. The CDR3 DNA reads TGCGCCAGCAGCTTGTCTGTTGGATTGAACACCGGGGAGCTGTTTTTT. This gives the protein CASSLSVGLNTGELFF.

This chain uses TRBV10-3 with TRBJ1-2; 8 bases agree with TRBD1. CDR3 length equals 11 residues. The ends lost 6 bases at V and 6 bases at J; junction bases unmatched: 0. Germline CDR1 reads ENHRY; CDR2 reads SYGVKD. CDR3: CAIRTGDGYTF. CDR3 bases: TGTGCCATCAGGACAGGGGATGGCTACACCTTC.

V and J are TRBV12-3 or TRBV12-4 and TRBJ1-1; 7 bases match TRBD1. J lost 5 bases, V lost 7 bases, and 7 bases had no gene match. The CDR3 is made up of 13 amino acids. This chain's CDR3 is CASTLQGRTEAFF. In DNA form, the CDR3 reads TGTGCCAGCACCCTACAGGGGAGGACTGAAGCTTTCTTT.

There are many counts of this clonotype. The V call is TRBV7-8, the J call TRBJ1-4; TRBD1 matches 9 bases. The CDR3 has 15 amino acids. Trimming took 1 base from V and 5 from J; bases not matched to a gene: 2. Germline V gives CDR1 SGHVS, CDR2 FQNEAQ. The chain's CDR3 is CASSLEDRGNEKLFF. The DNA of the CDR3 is TGTGCCAGCAGCTTAGAGGACAGGGGAAATGAAAAACTGTTTTTT.

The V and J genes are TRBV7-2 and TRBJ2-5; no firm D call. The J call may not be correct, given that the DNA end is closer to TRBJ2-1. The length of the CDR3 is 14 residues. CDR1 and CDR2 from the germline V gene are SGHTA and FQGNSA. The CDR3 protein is CASSPLVATNEQFF. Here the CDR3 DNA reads TGTGCCAGCAGCCCCTTAGTAGCTACCAATGAGCAGTTCTTC.

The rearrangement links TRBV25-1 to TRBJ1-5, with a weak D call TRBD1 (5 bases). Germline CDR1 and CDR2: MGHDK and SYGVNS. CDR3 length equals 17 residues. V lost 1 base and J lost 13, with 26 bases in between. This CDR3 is CASSEFPGRDRYNEQHF. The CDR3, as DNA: TGTGCCAGCAGTGAATTCCCGGGGCGGGACCGTTACAATGAGCAGCATTTT. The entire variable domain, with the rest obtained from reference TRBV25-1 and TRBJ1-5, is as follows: EADIYQTPRYLVIGTGKKITLECSQTMGHDKMYWYQQDPGMELHLIHYSYGVNSTEKGDLSSESTVSRIRTEHFPLTLESARPSHTSQYLCASSEFPGRDRYNEQHFGDGTRLSIL.

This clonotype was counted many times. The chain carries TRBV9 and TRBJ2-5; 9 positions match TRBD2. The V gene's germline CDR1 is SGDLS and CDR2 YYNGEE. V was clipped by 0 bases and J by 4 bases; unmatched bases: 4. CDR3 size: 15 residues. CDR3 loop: CASSVGASGVETQYF. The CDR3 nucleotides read TGTGCCAGCAGCGTAGGCGCTAGCGGGGTAGAGACCCAGTACTTC.

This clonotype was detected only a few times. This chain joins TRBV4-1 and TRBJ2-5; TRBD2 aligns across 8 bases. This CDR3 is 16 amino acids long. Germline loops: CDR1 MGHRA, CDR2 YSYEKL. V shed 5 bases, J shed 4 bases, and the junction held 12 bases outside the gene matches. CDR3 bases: TGCGCCAGCAGCTCCGGACTAGCTGGGATGCGAGAGACCCAGTACTTC. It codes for CASSSGLAGMRETQYF.